The sequence of this T cell receptor beta chain was determined in a study of T cells in Graves' hyperthyroidism and ophthalmopathy. Study-level results: Ophthalmopathy stood apart from stable hyperthyroidism in a 13 V-J model.

This CDR3 has 14 amino acids. V shed 5 bases and J 3 bases; nucleotides not matched to a gene: 3. Germline V gene sequence: CDR1 LNHNV, CDR2 YYDKDF (reference sequence). Researchers took RNA transcripts and amplified the TCR beta CDR3 regions from them. Primed by the HTBI set, a first-round RT-PCR was run on the TCR CDR3. TCRdb itself ran the multiplex PCR reads through MiXCR, one entry per CDR3 protein. The sample lists 92,000 or so distinct CDR3 sequences; under 65% were seen once. For Graves' hyperthyroidism to be stable, ophthalmopathy could not progress within 18 months. Any patient presenting with uncontrolled infection, other autoimmune disease, pregnancy or lactation was left out. This clonotype was found many times. Its antigen remains unidentified.

The sample consisted of blood. This clonotype was obtained from a middle-aged woman with Graves' hyperthyroidism. The rearrangement uses TRBV15 and TRBJ2-7, with 11 bases lining up with TRBD2. CDR3 bases: TGTGCCACCAGCTCAGGGACTAGCGGCTACGAGCAGTACTTC. Its translation: CATSSGTSGYEQYF.